Listed below are T cell receptor beta chains from one sample, sequenced in a study of identical twins. TCRdb re-called the 5' RACE reads with MiXCR, one entry per CDR3 protein. The data contain hundreds of thousands of distinct CDR3 sequences, over 8.5% of them seen just once; the ten biggest clones take up 0.75% to 1%. This sample also appeared in a second study, on yellow fever vaccine responses in identical twins.

Sequencing used PBMCs. Receptors were obtained from a young woman in good health. Both conserved end residues are part of each CDR3. The D gene is left open where the match is weak. Clone size is shown for a subset of rows, as once, few, many or a class of expanded clone.

TRBV5-5	.	TRBJ2-6	.	CATRSEVVGANVLTF	TGTGCCACCCGATCCGAGGTTGTAGGGGCCAACGTCCTGACTTTC
TRBV12-3/TRBV12-4	few	TRBJ1-3	.	CASSFIQRGNTIYF	TGTGCCAGCAGTTTCATCCAACGGGGAAACACCATATATTTT
TRBV12-3/TRBV12-4	few	TRBJ1-4	.	CASSSGVVMEKLFF	TGTGCCAGCAGTTCCGGCGTTGTAATGGAAAAACTGTTTTTT
TRBV2	.	TRBJ2-5	.	CASSESLAAQETQYF	TGTGCCAGCAGTGAATCACTGGCAGCCCAAGAGACCCAGTACTTC
TRBV18	.	TRBJ2-5	.	CASSLAIEETQYF	TGTGCCAGCTCACTGGCCATCGAAGAGACCCAGTACTTC
TRBV28	.	TRBJ2-1	TRBD1	CASSPGTGIEQFF	TGTGCCAGCAGTCCAGGGACAGGGATTGAGCAGTTCTTC
TRBV20-1	.	TRBJ1-2	.	CSAGRFVGYTF	TGCAGTGCGGGGCGTTTTGTTGGCTACACCTTC
TRBV27	few	TRBJ2-7	TRBD2	CASSLRREEYEQYF	TGTGCCAGCAGTTTAAGACGGGAGGAATACGAGCAGTACTTC
TRBV5-1	.	TRBJ2-3	.	CASRSQSTDTQYF	TGCGCCAGCAGATCACAGAGCACAGATACGCAGTATTTT
TRBV10-1	few	TRBJ2-7	.	CASSDGGVYEQYF	TGCGCCAGCAGTGACGGCGGAGTCTACGAGCAGTACTTC
TRBV6-1	many	TRBJ1-2	.	CASTPGGKEDYGYTF	TGTGCCAGCACCCCCGGGGGGAAAGAGGACTATGGCTACACCTTC
TRBV6-1	few	TRBJ2-1	.	CASSSPTGLPGANEQFF	TGTGCCAGCAGCTCACCTACAGGTCTCCCGGGCGCTAATGAGCAGTTCTTC
TRBV2	.	TRBJ1-5	.	CASTPQGLSNQPQHF	TGTGCCAGCACCCCCCAGGGGTTAAGCAATCAGCCCCAGCATTTT
TRBV29-1	few	TRBJ2-1	.	CSVSLYNEQFF	TGCAGCGTCTCCCTTTACAATGAGCAGTTCTTC
TRBV9	few	TRBJ2-5	.	CASSVGGGATQETQYF	TGTGCCAGCAGCGTGGGGGGCGGGGCCACCCAAGAGACCCAGTACTTC
TRBV18	.	TRBJ2-6	.	CASSPLGVKPGANVLTF	TGTGCCAGCTCACCATTAGGGGTTAAACCTGGGGCCAACGTCCTGACTTTC
TRBV7-9	few	TRBJ2-1	.	CASSGRDRTDLSNEQFF	TGTGCCAGCAGCGGGCGGGACCGGACAGATTTGTCCAATGAGCAGTTCTTC